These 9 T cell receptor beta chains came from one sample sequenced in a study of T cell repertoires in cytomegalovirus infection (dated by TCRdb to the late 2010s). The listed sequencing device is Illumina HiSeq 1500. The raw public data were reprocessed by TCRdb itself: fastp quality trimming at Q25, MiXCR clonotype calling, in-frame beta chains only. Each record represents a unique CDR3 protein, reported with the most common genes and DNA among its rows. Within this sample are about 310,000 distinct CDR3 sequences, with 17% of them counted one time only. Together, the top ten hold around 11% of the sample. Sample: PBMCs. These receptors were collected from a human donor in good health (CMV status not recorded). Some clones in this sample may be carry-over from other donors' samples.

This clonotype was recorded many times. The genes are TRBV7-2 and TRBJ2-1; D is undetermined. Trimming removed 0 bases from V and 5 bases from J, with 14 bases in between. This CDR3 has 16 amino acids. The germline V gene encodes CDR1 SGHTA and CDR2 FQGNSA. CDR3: CASSLAARAEHNEQFF. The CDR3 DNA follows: TGTGCCAGCAGCTTAGCGGCACGGGCCGAGCACAATGAGCAGTTCTTC.

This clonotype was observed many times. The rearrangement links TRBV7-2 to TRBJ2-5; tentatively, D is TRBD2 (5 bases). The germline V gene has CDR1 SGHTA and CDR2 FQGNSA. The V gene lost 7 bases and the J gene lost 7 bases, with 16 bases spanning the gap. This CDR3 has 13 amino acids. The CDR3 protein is CASNRAREGTQYF. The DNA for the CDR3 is TGTGCCAGCAACCGGGCCCGTGAGGGGACCCAGTACTTC. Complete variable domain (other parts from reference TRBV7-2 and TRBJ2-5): GAGVSQSPSNKVTEKGKDVELRCDPISGHTALYWYRQSLGQGLEFLIYFQGNSAPDKSGLPSDRFSAERTGGSVSTLTIQRTQQEDSAVYLCASNRAREGTQYFGPGTRLLVL.

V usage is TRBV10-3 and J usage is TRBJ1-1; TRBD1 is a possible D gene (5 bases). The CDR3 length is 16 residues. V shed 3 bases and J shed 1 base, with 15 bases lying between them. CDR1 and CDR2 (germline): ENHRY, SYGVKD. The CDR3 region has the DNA TGTGCCATCAGTGACCTAAGGGGCGAAAAGAACACTGAAGCTTTCTTT. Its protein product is CAISDLRGEKNTEAFF.

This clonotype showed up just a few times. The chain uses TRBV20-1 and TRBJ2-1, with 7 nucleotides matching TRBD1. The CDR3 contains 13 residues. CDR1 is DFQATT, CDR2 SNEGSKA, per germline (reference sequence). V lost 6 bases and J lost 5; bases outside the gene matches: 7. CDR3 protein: CSAVPGQNNEQFF. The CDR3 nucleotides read TGCAGTGCCGTCCCGGGACAGAACAATGAGCAGTTCTTC.

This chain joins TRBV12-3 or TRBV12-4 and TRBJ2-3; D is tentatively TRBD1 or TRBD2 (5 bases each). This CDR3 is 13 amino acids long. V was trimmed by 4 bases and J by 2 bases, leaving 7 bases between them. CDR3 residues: CASSSGTTDTQYF. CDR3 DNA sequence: TGTGCCAGCAGTTCTGGGACCACAGATACGCAGTATTTT.

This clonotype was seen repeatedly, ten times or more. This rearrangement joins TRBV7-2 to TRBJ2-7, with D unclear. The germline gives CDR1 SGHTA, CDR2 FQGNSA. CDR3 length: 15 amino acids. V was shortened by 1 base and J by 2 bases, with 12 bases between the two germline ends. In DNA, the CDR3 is TGTGCCAGCAGCTTAGACTTTCATTCCCCCTACGAGCAGTACTTC. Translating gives CASSLDFHSPYEQYF.

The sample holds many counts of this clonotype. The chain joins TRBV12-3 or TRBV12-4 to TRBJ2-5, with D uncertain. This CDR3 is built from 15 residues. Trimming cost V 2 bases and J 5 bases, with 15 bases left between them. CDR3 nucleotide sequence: TGTGCCAGCAGTTTACTTGCGGCTCGGGTGGAGACCCAGTACTTC. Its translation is CASSLLAARVETQYF.

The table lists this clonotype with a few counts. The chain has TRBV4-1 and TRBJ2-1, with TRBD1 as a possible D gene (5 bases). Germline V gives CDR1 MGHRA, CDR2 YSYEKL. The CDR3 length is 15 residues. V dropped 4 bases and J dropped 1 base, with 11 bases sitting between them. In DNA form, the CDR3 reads TGCGCCAGCAGCCCCGGCCGACAGTCCTACAATGAGCAGTTCTTC. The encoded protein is CASSPGRQSYNEQFF.

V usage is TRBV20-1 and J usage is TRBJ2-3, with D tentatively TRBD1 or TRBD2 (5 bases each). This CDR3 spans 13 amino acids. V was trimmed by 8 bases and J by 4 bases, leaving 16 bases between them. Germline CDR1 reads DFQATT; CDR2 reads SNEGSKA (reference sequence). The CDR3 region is CSSRDPSADTQYF. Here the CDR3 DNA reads TGCAGTTCCCGGGACCCCTCGGCAGATACGCAGTATTTT.